This TCR beta chain was sequenced during a study of early T cells in non-severe SARS-CoV-2 infection. In the study overall: Unsorted whole-blood RNA was sequenced in bulk, leaving chains unpaired.

Study conclusions and caveats: Anti-spike CD8 responses were favored in VDJdb matching, and private and CD4 specificities were missed.

This clonotype came up a few times. The antigen is unknown. With 8 bases removed from V and 0 bases from J, the gap between germline ends came to 7 bases. The CDR3 runs to 13 residues. Germline-derived CDR1 and CDR2 are KGHSH and LQKENI. Unique molecular identifiers were attached to individual cDNA molecules. TCRdb redid the calling of the 5' RACE reads with MiXCR, one entry per CDR3 protein. Of about 81,000 distinct CDR3 sequences listed, about 6% were seen once; the top ten hold roughly 7.8%. Sequenced input: whole blood. The chain employs TRBV18 and TRBJ1-4; D not resolved. The sequence was obtained from an adult who was a healthcare worker with PCR-confirmed SARS-CoV-2 infection or an uninfected control (not recorded which). The chain's CDR3 is CASARATNEKLFF. DNA of the CDR3: TGTGCCAGCGCTCGAGCAACTAATGAAAAACTGTTTTTT.